Listed here are 18 T cell receptor beta chains from one sample, sequenced in a study of blood T cell repertoires in COVID-19. Clones were read by immunoSEQ multiplex PCR, and TCRdb kept only the in-frame ones, dropping some. The sample lists 220,000 or so clones; around 87% were seen once. Sequencing input: PBMCs or T cells enriched from blood (not recorded which). These receptors were obtained from a man aged 25 to 40 who had been exposed to COVID-19.

This chain uses TRBV6-5 with TRBJ2-1; D not certain. The germline V and J ends were trimmed by 4 bases and 7 bases, with 14 bases remaining between them. The CDR3 extends over 14 amino acids. Germline V gives CDR1 MNHEY, CDR2 SVGAGI. The CDR3 sequence is CASSFRSGQNEQFF. In nucleotides, the CDR3 is TGTGCCAGCAGTTTTCGGTCAGGCCAAAATGAGCAGTTCTTC.

The V gene is TRBV4-1, the J gene TRBJ1-2, with 10 bases matching TRBD1. V lost 6 bases to trimming and J lost 8 bases; unmatched junction nucleotides: 9. The germline CDR1 and CDR2 sequences are MGHRA and YSYEKL. This CDR3 is 14 amino acids long. Here the CDR3 DNA reads TGCGCCAGCAGGCAACCGGGACAGGGGATAGGCTACACCTTC. This gives the protein CASRQPGQGIGYTF.

This rearrangement joins TRBV2 to TRBJ2-7, with D maybe TRBD2 (6 bases). This CDR3 spans 15 amino acids. Germline V gene sequence: CDR1 SNHLY, CDR2 FYNNEI. Trimming stripped 0 bases from V and 5 bases from J, with 14 bases between. CDR3 in amino acids: CASSEAGGPLHEQYF. CDR3 bases: TGTGCCAGCAGTGAAGCGGGAGGACCCCTCCACGAGCAGTACTTC.

The chain has TRBV7-9 and TRBJ1-1; 7 nucleotides match TRBD1. V lost 4 bases and J lost 4; bases outside the gene matches: 3. The CDR3 covers 13 residues. From germline, CDR1 is SEHNR and CDR2 FQNEAQ (reference sequence). Here the CDR3 DNA reads TGTGCCAGCAGCTCCTCAGGGGGCACTGAAGCTTTCTTT. It yields the protein CASSSSGGTEAFF. Variable domain in full (rest from reference TRBV7-9 and TRBJ1-1): DTGVSQNPRHKITKRGQNVTFRCDPISEHNRLYWYRQTLGQGPEFLTYFQNEAQLEKSRLLSDRFSAERPKGSFSTLEIQRTEQGDSAMYLCASSSSGGTEAFFGQGTRLTVV.

The chain employs TRBV18 and TRBJ2-1; maybe TRBD2 (7 bases). With 3 bases removed from V and 9 bases from J, the gap between germline ends came to 18 bases. This CDR3 is built from 15 residues. CDR1 and CDR2 from the germline V gene are KGHSH and LQKENI. The CDR3 sequence: CASSPSRGPAGEQFF. CDR3 nucleotides: TGTGCCAGCTCACCGTCGCGGGGGCCGGCGGGTGAGCAGTTCTTC.

This rearrangement joins TRBV18 to TRBJ2-7; maybe TRBD1 (6 bases). The CDR3 loop spans 13 amino acids. V was pared by 5 bases and J by 1 base, with 9 bases between. Germline values: CDR1 KGHSH, CDR2 LQKENI. The DNA of the CDR3 is TGTGCCAGCTCAACCGGGACATCCTACGAGCAGTACTTC. This translates into CASSTGTSYEQYF.

The chain uses TRBV3-1 (or the pseudogene TRBV3-2) and TRBJ2-5; TRBD2 matches at 10 bases. Germline assignment: CDR1 LGHDT and CDR2 YNNKEL (reference sequence). The ends lost 2 bases at V and 3 bases at J; junction bases unmatched: 6. CDR3 length equals 16 residues. The CDR3 reads CASSQRRLAGEETQYF. In DNA form, the CDR3 reads TGTGCCAGCAGCCAACGGAGGCTAGCGGGGGAAGAGACCCAGTACTTC.

This clone has just one count. The chain couples TRBV6-1 to TRBJ1-6, with 8 bases lining up with TRBD1. Germline CDR1 and CDR2: MNHNS and SASEGT. V gave up 4 bases and J gave up 6 bases; unmatched junction bases: 8. This CDR3 has 16 amino acids. This CDR3 is CASSARDRPPNSPLHF. CDR3 DNA: TGTGCCAGCAGTGCCCGGGACAGGCCGCCTAATTCACCCCTCCACTTT.

The chain combines TRBV5-1 with TRBJ1-1; D is ambiguous. The CDR3 is 13 residues long. Trimming took 2 bases from V and 2 from J, leaving 7 bases between them. Germline lookup yields CDR1 SGHRS and CDR2 YFSETQ. CDR3 sequence: CASSFTANTEAFF. The CDR3 DNA is TGCGCCAGCAGCTTCACAGCTAACACTGAAGCTTTCTTT.

V gene TRBV15 combines with J gene TRBJ1-6; the D is unclear. CDR3 length: 15 residues. The V and J ends lost 4 bases and 0 bases respectively, with 7 bases between them. Germline values: CDR1 LNHNV, CDR2 YYDKDF (reference sequence). The CDR3 is CATSNADSYNSPLHF. CDR3 nucleotides: TGTGCCACCAGCAACGCGGACTCCTATAATTCACCCCTCCACTTT.

This clone has a handful of counts. V and J are TRBV19 and TRBJ1-1; a weak D match, TRBD1 (6 bases). Trimming cost V 7 bases and J 6 bases, with 15 bases left between them. Per the germline V gene, CDR1 is LNHDA and CDR2 is SQIVND (reference sequence). The CDR3 runs 13 residues. The CDR3 DNA reads as TGTGCCAGTATTGGGAAGGGGACATCTGAAGCTTTCTTT. Its protein is CASIGKGTSEAFF.

The chain is built from TRBV5-4 and TRBJ1-2; D is perhaps TRBD1 (6 bases). Per the germline V gene, CDR1 is SGHNT and CDR2 is YYREEE (reference sequence). The CDR3 is 14 residues long. V was pared by 0 bases and J by 8 bases, with 14 bases between. In DNA form, the CDR3 reads TGTGCCAGCAGCTTGGCCTCAGGGGTTAACGGCTACACCTTC. It translates to CASSLASGVNGYTF.

The V call is TRBV7-9, the J call TRBJ2-5; 9 positions match TRBD2. The V gene end was trimmed by 5 bases and the J gene end by 5 bases; junction bases not matched to a gene: 9. The CDR3 is 15 amino acids. Germline CDR1 SEHNR, CDR2 FQNEAQ (reference sequence). The chain's CDR3 is CASSERGGGAETQYF. CDR3 in DNA: TGTGCCAGCAGCGAACGAGGCGGGGGGGCGGAGACCCAGTACTTC. Complete variable domain (other parts from reference TRBV7-9 and TRBJ2-5): DTGVSQNPRHKITKRGQNVTFRCDPISEHNRLYWYRQTLGQGPEFLTYFQNEAQLEKSRLLSDRFSAERPKGSFSTLEIQRTEQGDSAMYLCASSERGGGAETQYFGPGTRLLVL.

The J gene is TRBJ1-6, the V gene TRBV11-2; TRBD1 is a possible D gene (5 bases). The germline gives CDR1 SGHAT, CDR2 FQNNGV. This CDR3 comprises 14 residues. Deletions cut 5 bases from V and 10 bases from J, with 15 bases between. The CDR3 DNA reads as TGTGCCAGCAGCCCCGCTAGGCAGGGCTCACCCCTCCACTTT. This encodes CASSPARQGSPLHF.

J is TRBJ2-7 and V is TRBV5-1, with 10 nucleotides matching TRBD1. The CDR3 has 14 amino acids. Germline V gives CDR1 SGHRS, CDR2 YFSETQ. V shed 4 bases and J 2 bases; nucleotides not matched to a gene: 3. CDR3 region: CASSPGQGAYEQYF. CDR3 sequence (DNA): TGCGCCAGCAGCCCCGGACAGGGGGCCTACGAGCAGTACTTC.

The chain is built from TRBV7-9 and TRBJ1-2; 7 bases match TRBD1. V was clipped by 5 bases and J by 12 bases; unmatched bases: 15. CDR1 SEHNR and CDR2 FQNEAQ come from the germline V gene (reference sequence). The length of the CDR3 is 14 residues. In DNA, the CDR3 is TGTGCCAGCAGCCCCCGGGGGCGGGCCAGGGGGAACACCTTC. Translation: CASSPRGRARGNTF. The full variable domain, in which reference TRBV7-9 and TRBJ1-2 provide the parts outside the CDR3, is DTGVSQNPRHKITKRGQNVTFRCDPISEHNRLYWYRQTLGQGPEFLTYFQNEAQLEKSRLLSDRFSAERPKGSFSTLEIQRTEQGDSAMYLCASSPRGRARGNTFGSGTRLTVV.

This clone was recorded once. The J gene is TRBJ1-4, the V gene TRBV11-2; 7 bases map to TRBD1. Germline CDR1 is SGHAT and CDR2 is FQNNGV. The CDR3 spans 15 residues. V lost 5 bases to trimming and J lost 5 bases; unmatched junction nucleotides: 8. CDR3 sequence: CASSTSGTANEKLFF. CDR3 DNA: TGTGCCAGCAGCACCTCCGGGACAGCAAATGAAAAACTGTTTTTT.

DNA for the CDR3: TGCGCCAGCAGTGGGGGACGTGGGACAGGGGTGTTGGAGCAGTACTTC. It is translated as CASSGGRGTGVLEQYF. This rearrangement joins TRBV10-1 to TRBJ2-7; 10 bases match TRBD1. V shed 4 bases and J 7 bases; nucleotides not matched to a gene: 13. The germline V gene encodes CDR1 WNHNN and CDR2 SYGVQD (reference sequence). This CDR3 spans 16 amino acids.